This entry describes one T cell receptor (beta chain). The sample belongs to a study of blood T cell repertoires in COVID-19. Study at large: COVID-19 samples collected from the United States, Italy and Spain covered acute and convalescent phases. Sample material is recorded as cDNA or gDNA derived from T cells, B-cell-depleted T cells, or PBMCs.

Study processing details: Scientists estimated how many nucleated cells there were by amplifying reference gene primers. The assay was immunoSEQ multiplex PCR, and TCRdb's table has in-frame clones only and misses some. That table supplies the V and J calls and clone size; D and trimming were determined from the DNA. The profile shows about 26,000 clones, around 90% of them singletons. The CDR3 sequence is 13 residues long. V gave up 6 bases and J gave up 7 bases, with 10 bases separating them. The sequencing input was peripheral blood. The rearrangement uses TRBV12-3 or TRBV12-4 and TRBJ1-6; D possibly corresponds to TRBD1 (5 bases). The sequence came from a human donor in a cohort sampled during active COVID-19. The CDR3 DNA follows: TGTGCCAGCAGACAGGTCTTGAATTCACCCCTCCACTTT. Translation gives CASRQVLNSPLHF.